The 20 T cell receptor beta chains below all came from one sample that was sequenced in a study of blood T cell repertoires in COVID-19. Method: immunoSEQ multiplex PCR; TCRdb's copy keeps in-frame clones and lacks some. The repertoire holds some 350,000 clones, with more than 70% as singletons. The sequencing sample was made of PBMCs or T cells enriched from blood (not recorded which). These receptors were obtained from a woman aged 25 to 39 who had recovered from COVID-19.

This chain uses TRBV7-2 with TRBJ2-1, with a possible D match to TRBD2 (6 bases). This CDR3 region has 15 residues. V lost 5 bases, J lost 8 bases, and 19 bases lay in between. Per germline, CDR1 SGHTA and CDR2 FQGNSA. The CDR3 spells CASSVVIRGTDEQFF. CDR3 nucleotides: TGTGCCAGCAGCGTTGTTATCCGGGGGACGGATGAGCAGTTCTTC.

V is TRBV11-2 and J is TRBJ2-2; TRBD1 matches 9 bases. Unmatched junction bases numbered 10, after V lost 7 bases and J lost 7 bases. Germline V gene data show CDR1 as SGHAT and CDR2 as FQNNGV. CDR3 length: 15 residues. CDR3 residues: CASNPQTGGNGELFF. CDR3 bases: TGTGCCAGCAACCCTCAGACAGGGGGAAACGGGGAGCTGTTTTTT.

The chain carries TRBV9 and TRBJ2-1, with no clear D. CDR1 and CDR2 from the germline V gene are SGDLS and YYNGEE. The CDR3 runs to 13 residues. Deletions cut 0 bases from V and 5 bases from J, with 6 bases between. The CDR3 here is CASSVGGHNEQFF. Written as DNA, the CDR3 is TGTGCCAGCAGCGTAGGTGGGCACAATGAGCAGTTCTTC.

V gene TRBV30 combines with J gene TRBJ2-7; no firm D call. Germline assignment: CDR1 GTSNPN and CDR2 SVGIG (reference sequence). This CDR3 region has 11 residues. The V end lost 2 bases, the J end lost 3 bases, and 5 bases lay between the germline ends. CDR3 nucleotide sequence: TGTGCCTGGAGTAATATCTACGAGCAGTACTTC. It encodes CAWSNIYEQYF.

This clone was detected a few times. CDR3 amino acids: CASSLVSSGANVLTF. CDR3 bases: TGCGCCAGCAGCTTGGTCTCCTCTGGGGCCAACGTCCTGACTTTC. The V call is TRBV5-1, the J call TRBJ2-6; no clear D. V gave up 0 bases and J gave up 0 bases, with 4 bases separating them. The CDR3 has 15 amino acids. In germline, CDR1 is SGHRS, CDR2 YFSETQ.

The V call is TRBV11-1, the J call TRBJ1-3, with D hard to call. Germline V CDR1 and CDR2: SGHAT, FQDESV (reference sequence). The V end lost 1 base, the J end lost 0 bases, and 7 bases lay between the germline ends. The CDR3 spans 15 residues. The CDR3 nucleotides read TGTGCCAGCAGCTTAGACACCGACTCTGGAAACACCATATATTTT. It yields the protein CASSLDTDSGNTIYF.

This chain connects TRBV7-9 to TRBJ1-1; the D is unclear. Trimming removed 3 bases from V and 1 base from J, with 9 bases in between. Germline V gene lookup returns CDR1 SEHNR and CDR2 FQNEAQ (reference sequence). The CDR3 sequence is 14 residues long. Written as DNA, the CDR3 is TGTGCCAGCAGCTTCTTAGTGAAGAACACTGAAGCTTTCTTT. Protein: CASSFLVKNTEAFF.

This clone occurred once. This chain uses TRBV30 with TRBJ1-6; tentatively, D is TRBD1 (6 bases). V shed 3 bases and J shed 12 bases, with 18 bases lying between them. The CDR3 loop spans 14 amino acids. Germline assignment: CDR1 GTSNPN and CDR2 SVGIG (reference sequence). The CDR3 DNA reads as TGTGCCTGGAGAGACCCTAGACAGGTCCAACCCCTCCACTTT. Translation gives CAWRDPRQVQPLHF.

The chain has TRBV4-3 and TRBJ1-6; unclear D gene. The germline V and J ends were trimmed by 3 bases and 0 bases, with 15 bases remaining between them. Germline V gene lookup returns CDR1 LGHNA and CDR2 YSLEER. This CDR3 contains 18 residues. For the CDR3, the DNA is TGCGCCAGCAGCCAGGTGACACGTCTGAGCTCCTATAATTCACCCCTCCACTTT. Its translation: CASSQVTRLSSYNSPLHF.

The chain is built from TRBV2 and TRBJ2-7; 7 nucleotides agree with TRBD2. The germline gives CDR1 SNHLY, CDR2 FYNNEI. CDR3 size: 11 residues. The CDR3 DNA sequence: TGTGCGACCGGGACTACCTACGAGCAGTACTTC. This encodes CATGTTYEQYF.

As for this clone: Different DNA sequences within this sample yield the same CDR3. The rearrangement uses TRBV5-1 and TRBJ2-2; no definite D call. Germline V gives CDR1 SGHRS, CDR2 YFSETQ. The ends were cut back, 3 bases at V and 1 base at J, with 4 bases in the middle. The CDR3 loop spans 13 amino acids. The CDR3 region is CASSSGNTGELFF. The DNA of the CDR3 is TGCGCCAGCAGCTCGGGGAACACCGGGGAGCTGTTTTTT.

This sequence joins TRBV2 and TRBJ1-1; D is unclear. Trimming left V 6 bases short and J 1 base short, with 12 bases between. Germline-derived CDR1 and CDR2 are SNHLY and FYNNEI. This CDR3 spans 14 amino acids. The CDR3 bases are TGTGCCAGCAGCCGCGACACACCGAACACTGAAGCTTTCTTT. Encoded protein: CASSRDTPNTEAFF.

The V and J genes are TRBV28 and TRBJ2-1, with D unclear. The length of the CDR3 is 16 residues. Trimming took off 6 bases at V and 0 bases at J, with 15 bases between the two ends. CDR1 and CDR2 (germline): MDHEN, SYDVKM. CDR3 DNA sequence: TGTGCCAGCAGCCGTTGGTCTCCGAGCTCCTACAATGAGCAGTTCTTC. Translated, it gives CASSRWSPSSYNEQFF. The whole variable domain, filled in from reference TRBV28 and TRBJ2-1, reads DVKVTQSSRYLVKRTGEKVFLECVQDMDHENMFWYRQDPGLGLRLIYFSYDVKMKEKGDIPEGYSVSREKKERFSLILESASTNQTSMYLCASSRWSPSSYNEQFFGPGTRLTVL.

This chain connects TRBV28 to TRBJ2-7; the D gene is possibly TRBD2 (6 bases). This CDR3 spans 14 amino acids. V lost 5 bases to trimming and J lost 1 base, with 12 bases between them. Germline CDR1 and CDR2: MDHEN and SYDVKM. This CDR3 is CASSGRGLSYEQYF. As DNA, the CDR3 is TGTGCCAGCAGTGGAAGGGGACTTTCCTACGAGCAGTACTTC.

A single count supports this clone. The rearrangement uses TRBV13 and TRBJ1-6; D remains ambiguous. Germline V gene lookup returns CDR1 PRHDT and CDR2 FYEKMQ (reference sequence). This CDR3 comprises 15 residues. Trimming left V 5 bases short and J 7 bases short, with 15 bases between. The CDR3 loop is CASSHSGVKNSPLHF. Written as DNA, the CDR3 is TGTGCCAGCAGCCATAGCGGGGTGAAGAATTCACCCCTCCACTTT.

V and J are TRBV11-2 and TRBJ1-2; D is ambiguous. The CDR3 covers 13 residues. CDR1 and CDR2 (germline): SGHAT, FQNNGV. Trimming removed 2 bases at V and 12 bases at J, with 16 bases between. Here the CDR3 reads CASSLTPEGGNTF. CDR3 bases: TGTGCCAGCAGCTTAACCCCAGAGGGTGGAAACACCTTC.

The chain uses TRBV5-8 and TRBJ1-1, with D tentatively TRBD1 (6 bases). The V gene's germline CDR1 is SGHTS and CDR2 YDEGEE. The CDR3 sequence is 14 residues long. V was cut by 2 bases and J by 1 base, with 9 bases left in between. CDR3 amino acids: CASSLGTRNTEAFF. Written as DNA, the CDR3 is TGTGCCAGCAGCTTAGGGACAAGGAACACTGAAGCTTTCTTT. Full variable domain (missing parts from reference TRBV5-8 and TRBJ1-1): EAGVTQSPTHLIKTRGQQATLRCSPISGHTSVYWYQQALGLGLQFLLWYDEGEERNRGNFPPRFSGRQFPNYSSELNVNALELEDSALYLCASSLGTRNTEAFFGQGTRLTVV.

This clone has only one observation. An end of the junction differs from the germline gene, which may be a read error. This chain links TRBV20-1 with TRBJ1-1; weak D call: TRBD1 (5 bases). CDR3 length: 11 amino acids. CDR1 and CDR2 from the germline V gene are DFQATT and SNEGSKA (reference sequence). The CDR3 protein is CSAFSRRGISF. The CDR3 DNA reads TGCAGTGCTTTTAGTCGAAGGGGAATCTCCTTT.

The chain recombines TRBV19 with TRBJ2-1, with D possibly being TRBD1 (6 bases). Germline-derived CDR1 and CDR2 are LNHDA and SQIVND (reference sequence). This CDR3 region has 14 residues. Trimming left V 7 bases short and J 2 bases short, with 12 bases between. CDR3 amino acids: CASISTGPYNEQFF. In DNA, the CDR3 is TGTGCCAGTATCTCGACAGGCCCCTACAATGAGCAGTTCTTC.

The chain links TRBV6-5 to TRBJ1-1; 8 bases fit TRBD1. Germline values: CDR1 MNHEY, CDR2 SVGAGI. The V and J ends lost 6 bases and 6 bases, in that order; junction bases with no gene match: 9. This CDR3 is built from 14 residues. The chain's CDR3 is CASRLDRGISEAFF. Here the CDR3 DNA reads TGTGCCAGCAGGCTAGACAGGGGAATTTCTGAAGCTTTCTTT.